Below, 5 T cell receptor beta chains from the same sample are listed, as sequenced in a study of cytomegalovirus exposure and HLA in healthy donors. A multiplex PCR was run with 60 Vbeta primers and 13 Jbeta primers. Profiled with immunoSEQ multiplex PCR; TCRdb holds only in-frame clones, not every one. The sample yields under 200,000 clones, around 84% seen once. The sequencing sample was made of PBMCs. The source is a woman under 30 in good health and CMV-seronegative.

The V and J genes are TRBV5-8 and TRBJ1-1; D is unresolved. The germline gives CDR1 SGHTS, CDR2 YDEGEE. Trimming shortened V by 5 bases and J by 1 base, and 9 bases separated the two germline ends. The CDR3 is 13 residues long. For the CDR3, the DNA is TGTGCCAGCAGGCTTACAGAGAACACTGAAGCTTTCTTT. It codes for CASRLTENTEAFF.

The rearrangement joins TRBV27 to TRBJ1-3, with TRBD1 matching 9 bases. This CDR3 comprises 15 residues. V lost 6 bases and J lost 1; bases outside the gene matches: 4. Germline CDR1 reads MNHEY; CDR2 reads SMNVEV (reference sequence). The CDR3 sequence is CASSTGGRSGNTIYF. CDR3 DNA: TGTGCCAGCAGCACAGGGGGCCGGTCTGGAAACACCATATATTTT.

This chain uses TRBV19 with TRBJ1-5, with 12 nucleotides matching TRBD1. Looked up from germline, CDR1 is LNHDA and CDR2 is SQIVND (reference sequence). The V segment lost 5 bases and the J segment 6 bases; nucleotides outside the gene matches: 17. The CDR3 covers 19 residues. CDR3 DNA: TGTGCCAGTAGTTCCGCCGGGGGGACAGGGGGCCTCGGGGGTCAGCCCCAGCATTTT. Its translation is CASSSAGGTGGLGGQPQHF.

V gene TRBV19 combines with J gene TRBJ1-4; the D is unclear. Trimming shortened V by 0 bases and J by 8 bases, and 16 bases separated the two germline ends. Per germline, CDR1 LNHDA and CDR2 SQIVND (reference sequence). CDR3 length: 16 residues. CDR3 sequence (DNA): TGTGCCAGTAGTATAGATACATACGGGGAGGTCGAAAAACTGTTTTTT. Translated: CASSIDTYGEVEKLFF.

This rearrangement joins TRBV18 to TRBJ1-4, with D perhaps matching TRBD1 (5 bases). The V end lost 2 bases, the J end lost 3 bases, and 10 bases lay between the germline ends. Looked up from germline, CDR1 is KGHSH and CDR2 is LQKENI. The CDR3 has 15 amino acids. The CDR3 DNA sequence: TGTGCCAGCTCACCAGGGTTGGGGCCTAATGAAAAACTGTTTTTT. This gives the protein CASSPGLGPNEKLFF.